The 25 T cell receptor beta chains reported below all come from one sample, sequenced in a study of breast tumors, draining lymph nodes, adjacent tissues. Each CDR3 protein gets one entry after TCRdb re-called the multiplex PCR reads with MiXCR. Of under 35,000 distinct CDR3 sequences listed, 60% to 70% are singletons. Specimen: breast tumor tissue. These receptors came from a female donor with breast cancer. Some clones in this sample may be carry-over from other donors' samples.

V usage is TRBV20-1 and J usage is TRBJ1-5, with TRBD1 as a possible D gene (6 bases). V shed 5 bases and J shed 6 bases, with 14 bases lying between them. Germline lookup yields CDR1 DFQATT and CDR2 SNEGSKA (reference sequence). This CDR3 has 13 amino acids. The CDR3 here is CSAGRLQGQPQHF. In DNA form, the CDR3 reads TGCAGTGCTGGGCGTCTACAGGGTCAGCCCCAGCATTTT.

This rearrangement joins TRBV15 to TRBJ2-7; D perhaps matches TRBD1 (6 bases). V was pared by 2 bases and J by 0 bases, with 8 bases between. Germline V gene sequence: CDR1 LNHNV, CDR2 YYDKDF (reference sequence). CDR3 length: 14 residues. The CDR3 DNA follows: TGTGCCACCAGCAGAACAGGGTTCTCCTACGAGCAGTACTTC. Translation: CATSRTGFSYEQYF.

The chain combines TRBV20-1 with TRBJ1-6; 9 nucleotides match TRBD1. This CDR3 has 13 residues. Per germline, CDR1 DFQATT and CDR2 SNEGSKA (reference sequence). The ends lost 7 bases at V and 4 bases at J; junction bases unmatched: 2. The CDR3 protein is CSVGTGYNSPLHF. The CDR3 DNA is TGCAGTGTCGGGACAGGGTATAATTCACCCCTCCACTTT.

The chain is built from TRBV10-2 and TRBJ2-1, with TRBD2 matching 11 bases. In germline, CDR1 is WSHSY, CDR2 SAAADI. This CDR3 has 14 residues. V lost 7 bases and J lost 5; bases outside the gene matches: 4. The CDR3 loop is CASIGTSGNNEQFF. In nucleotides, the CDR3 is TGCGCCAGCATTGGGACTAGCGGAAACAATGAGCAGTTCTTC.

This clonotype has ten or more counts. This sequence joins TRBV28 and TRBJ1-5; 7 bases fit TRBD1. Germline V CDR1 and CDR2: MDHEN, SYDVKM. The CDR3 has 15 residues. V gave up 5 bases and J gave up 4 bases; unmatched junction bases: 8. CDR3 in amino acids: CASSRDRVPNQPQHF. CDR3 coding DNA: TGTGCCAGCAGTCGTGACAGGGTGCCGAATCAGCCCCAGCATTTT.

The V call is TRBV4-2, the J call TRBJ2-7; the D gene is possibly TRBD1 (7 bases). CDR3 length: 16 residues. V was trimmed by 4 bases and J by 5 bases, leaving 21 bases between them. Germline V gene lookup returns CDR1 LGHNA and CDR2 YNFKEQ. The CDR3 DNA follows: TGTGCCAGCAGCCTTCAGGGGGGCAGGGAGAACCACGAGCAGTACTTC. Translation: CASSLQGGRENHEQYF.

This chain joins TRBV7-6 and TRBJ2-7, with 8 bases matching TRBD2. In germline, CDR1 is SGHVS, CDR2 FNYEAQ. V trimming: 1 base; J trimming: 0 bases; junction bases outside the gene matches: 5. This CDR3 has 16 amino acids. For the CDR3, the DNA is TGTGCCAGCAGCTTAGTAGGACTAGCAAGCTCCTACGAGCAGTACTTC. Its protein product is CASSLVGLASSYEQYF.

The chain combines TRBV11-2 with TRBJ2-7; no definite D call. Germline loops: CDR1 SGHAT, CDR2 FQNNGV. The CDR3 extends over 13 amino acids. Trimming removed 5 bases from V and 2 bases from J, with 10 bases in between. The CDR3 sequence is CASSPGPTYEQYF. In DNA, the CDR3 is TGTGCCAGCAGCCCCGGACCCACCTACGAGCAGTACTTC.

There are many counts of this clonotype. The rearrangement uses TRBV29-1 and TRBJ1-1; 9 bases agree with TRBD1. Germline CDR1 is SQVTM and CDR2 is ANQGSEA. Losses at the gene ends were 6 bases for V and 3 bases for J; bases not matched to a gene: 5. This CDR3 is 13 amino acids long. The CDR3 nucleotides read TGCAGCGTCGGGACAGGGAGGTACACTGAAGCTTTCTTT. It encodes CSVGTGRYTEAFF.

This clonotype was seen at least ten times. V is TRBV28 and J is TRBJ1-2; D may be TRBD1 (6 bases). This CDR3 region has 15 residues. Germline V gene data show CDR1 as MDHEN and CDR2 as SYDVKM. V was cut by 6 bases and J by 7 bases, with 21 bases left in between. CDR3 nucleotides: TGTGCCAGCAGCCCCGCGGGGGGCAGCTACTTTGGCTACACCTTC. Amino acids: CASSPAGGSYFGYTF.

This clonotype showed up many times. The V gene is TRBV4-1, the J gene TRBJ1-4, with TRBD1 as a possible D gene (5 bases). CDR1 is MGHRA, CDR2 YSYEKL, per germline. This CDR3 has 15 amino acids. Trimming stripped 4 bases from V and 3 bases from J, with 12 bases between. The CDR3 bases are TGCGCCAGCAGCCCTGCGGGGCGCCCTAATGAAAAACTGTTTTTT. This gives the protein CASSPAGRPNEKLFF.

This clonotype was counted at least ten times. A clone one base away is much larger, so this may be a read error. The rearrangement uses TRBV20-1 and TRBJ2-1; 8 nucleotides match TRBD1. Germline values: CDR1 DFQATT, CDR2 SNEGSKA (reference sequence). CDR3 size: 16 residues. This chain's CDR3 is CSTRPDRVKVHNEQFF. CDR3 bases: TGCAGTACTAGACCGGACAGGGTAAAAGTTCATAATGAGCAGTTCTTC.

The chain employs TRBV4-3 and TRBJ2-5, with D unresolved. V was clipped by 0 bases and J by 2 bases, with 4 bases between them. The CDR3 has 13 residues. Germline assignment: CDR1 LGHNA and CDR2 YSLEER. The CDR3 bases are TGCGCCAGCAGCCAAGACAGTCAAGAGACCCAGTACTTC. It encodes CASSQDSQETQYF.

V and J are TRBV12-3 or TRBV12-4 and TRBJ2-7, with 7 bases identical to TRBD2. There are 12 residues in the CDR3. The V segment lost 5 bases and the J segment 7 bases; nucleotides outside the gene matches: 5. CDR3 sequence reads: CASSAREGEQYF. CDR3 coding DNA: TGTGCCAGCAGTGCCAGGGAGGGGGAGCAGTACTTC.

The chain is built from TRBV9 and TRBJ1-2; TRBD1 is a possible D gene (5 bases). CDR3 size: 14 residues. Per germline, CDR1 SGDLS and CDR2 YYNGEE. V lost 4 bases, J lost 8 bases, and 18 bases lay in between. In DNA form, the CDR3 reads TGTGCCAGCAGCCCCAGCGCGGGGACGGGCGGCTACACCTTC. It is translated as CASSPSAGTGGYTF.

Relative to its sample, this clonotype is medium-sized. The junction departs from the called germline gene at one end, perhaps through a read error. The chain links TRBV6-4 to TRBJ2-7; possible D gene TRBD2, 7 bases. Germline V CDR1 and CDR2: MRHNA, SNTAGT. This CDR3 comprises 15 residues. CDR3 coding DNA: TGTGCCAGCAGTCACTCGGGGGGCTGGAGCTACGAGCAGTACTTC. Protein: CASSHSGGWSYEQYF.

This clonotype was seen a single time. The chain combines TRBV7-2 with TRBJ1-4; D remains ambiguous. V lost 8 bases, J lost 6 bases, and 10 bases lay in between. In germline, CDR1 is SGHTA, CDR2 FQGNSA. The CDR3 totals 12 residues. This CDR3 is CASANAYEKLFF. The CDR3 DNA follows: TGTGCCAGCGCGAATGCATATGAAAAACTGTTTTTT. Supplemented by reference TRBV7-2 and TRBJ1-4, the full variable domain reads GAGVSQSPSNKVTEKGKDVELRCDPISGHTALYWYRQSLGQGLEFLIYFQGNSAPDKSGLPSDRFSAERTGGSVSTLTIQRTQQEDSAVYLCASANAYEKLFFGSGTQLSVL.

The chain combines TRBV2 with TRBJ1-4; 7 bases match TRBD1. CDR1 SNHLY and CDR2 FYNNEI come from the germline V gene. This CDR3 has 13 residues. V shed 4 bases and J 7 bases; nucleotides not matched to a gene: 3. The CDR3 bases are TGTGCCAGCAGTGTCAGGGGGACTGAAAAACTGTTTTTT. This sequence encodes CASSVRGTEKLFF.

In this sample, this clonotype turned up a few times. The chain carries TRBV9 and TRBJ2-2; D is undetermined. With 0 bases removed from V and 3 bases from J, the gap between germline ends came to 6 bases. The V gene's germline CDR1 is SGDLS and CDR2 YYNGEE. The CDR3 is 14 amino acids. CDR3 in DNA: TGTGCCAGCAGCGTAGCTGACTACACCGGGGAGCTGTTTTTT. Translating it yields CASSVADYTGELFF.

This chain connects TRBV5-5 to TRBJ2-7; 7 nucleotides line up with TRBD1. Trimming removed 4 bases from V and 0 bases from J; junction bases left unmatched: 10. Germline assignment: CDR1 SGHKS and CDR2 YYEKEE (reference sequence). The CDR3 has 16 residues. The CDR3 DNA follows: TGTGCCAGCAGCCCCGGGACAGCGGCTCGCTCCTACGAGCAGTACTTC. Its translation: CASSPGTAARSYEQYF.

The rearrangement links TRBV11-3 to TRBJ2-3; D not resolved. With 3 bases removed from V and 2 bases from J, the gap between germline ends came to 24 bases. The germline V gene has CDR1 SGHNT and CDR2 YENEEA. The CDR3 runs to 19 residues. Here the CDR3 DNA reads TGTGCCAGCAGCTTCACGTTCGCGACACAGAATATTAACACAGATACGCAGTATTTT. It translates to CASSFTFATQNINTDTQYF.

The chain uses TRBV20-1 and TRBJ1-5; D gene unclear. Germline assignment: CDR1 DFQATT and CDR2 SNEGSKA (reference sequence). The CDR3 sequence is 13 residues long. Trimming left V 3 bases short and J 5 bases short, with 11 bases between. CDR3 sequence: CSASLQLHQPQHF. Written as DNA, the CDR3 is TGCAGTGCTAGCTTGCAGCTTCATCAGCCCCAGCATTTT.

In this sample, this clonotype is medium-sized. This sequence joins TRBV20-1 and TRBJ2-7; TRBD2 matches at 7 bases. CDR1 is DFQATT, CDR2 SNEGSKA, per germline (reference sequence). The length of the CDR3 is 12 residues. J gave up 3 bases and V 5 bases, and 4 bases lay outside the gene matches. The CDR3, as DNA: TGCAGTGCTTGGACTAGGAACTACGAGCAGTACTTC. This encodes CSAWTRNYEQYF.

The V gene is TRBV4-2, the J gene TRBJ2-1; no clear D. Germline CDR1 LGHNA, CDR2 YNFKEQ. The CDR3 totals 12 residues. Trimming cost V 3 bases and J 9 bases, with 9 bases left between them. The CDR3 loop is CASSQGGAEQFF. In nucleotides, the CDR3 is TGTGCCAGCAGCCAGGGTGGCGCTGAGCAGTTCTTC.

This clonotype was seen only once. V usage is TRBV20-1 and J usage is TRBJ2-3; no definite D call. Germline CDR1 reads DFQATT; CDR2 reads SNEGSKA (reference sequence). Trimming pared 2 bases from V and 0 bases from J, leaving 6 bases between. This CDR3 is 13 amino acids long. Here the CDR3 DNA reads TGCAGTGCTAGATGGCAGAGCACAGATACGCAGTATTTT. Residues: CSARWQSTDTQYF.